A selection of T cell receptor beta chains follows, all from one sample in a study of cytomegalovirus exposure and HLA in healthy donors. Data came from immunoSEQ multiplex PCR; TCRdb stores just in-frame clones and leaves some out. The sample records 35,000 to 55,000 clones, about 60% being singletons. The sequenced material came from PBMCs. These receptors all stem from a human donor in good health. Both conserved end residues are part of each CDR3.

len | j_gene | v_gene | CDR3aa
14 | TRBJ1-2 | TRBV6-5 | CASSGTGGLYGYTF
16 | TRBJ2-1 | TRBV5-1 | CASSLPQGAFFNEQFF
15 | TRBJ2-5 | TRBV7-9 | CASSLAGGPWETQYF
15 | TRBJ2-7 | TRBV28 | CASRPAGGPPSEQYF
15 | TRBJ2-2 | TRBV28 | CASSFGTSGTGELFF
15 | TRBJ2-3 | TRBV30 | CAWNRGGKYTDTQYF
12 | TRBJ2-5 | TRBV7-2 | CASSAQGETQYF
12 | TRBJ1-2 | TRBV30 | CAWSVSNYGYTF
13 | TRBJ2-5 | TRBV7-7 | CASSLRVRETQYF
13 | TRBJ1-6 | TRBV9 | CASSVALNSPLHF
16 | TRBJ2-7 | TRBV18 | CASSDLGTSGTYEQYF
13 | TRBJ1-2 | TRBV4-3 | CASSQGLEYGYTF
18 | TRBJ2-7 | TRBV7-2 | CASSFPLSGGRDSYEQYF
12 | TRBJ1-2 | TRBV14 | CASSRDRSGYTF
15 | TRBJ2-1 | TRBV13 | CASRETSGGAQEQFF
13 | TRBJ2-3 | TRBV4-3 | CASSQERHFTQYF
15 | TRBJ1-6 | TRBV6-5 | CASSYSAGWNSPLHF
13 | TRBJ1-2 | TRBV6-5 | CASSFGRVGGYTF
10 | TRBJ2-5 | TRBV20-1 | CSAGGGTQYF
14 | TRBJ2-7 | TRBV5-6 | CASSPTDRARGQYF
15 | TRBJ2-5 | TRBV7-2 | CASSLALAGGGTQYF
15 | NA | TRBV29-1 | CSVVGTARGAYEQYF
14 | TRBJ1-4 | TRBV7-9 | CASSHDSHPEKLFF
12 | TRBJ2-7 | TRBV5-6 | CASSFGLREQYF